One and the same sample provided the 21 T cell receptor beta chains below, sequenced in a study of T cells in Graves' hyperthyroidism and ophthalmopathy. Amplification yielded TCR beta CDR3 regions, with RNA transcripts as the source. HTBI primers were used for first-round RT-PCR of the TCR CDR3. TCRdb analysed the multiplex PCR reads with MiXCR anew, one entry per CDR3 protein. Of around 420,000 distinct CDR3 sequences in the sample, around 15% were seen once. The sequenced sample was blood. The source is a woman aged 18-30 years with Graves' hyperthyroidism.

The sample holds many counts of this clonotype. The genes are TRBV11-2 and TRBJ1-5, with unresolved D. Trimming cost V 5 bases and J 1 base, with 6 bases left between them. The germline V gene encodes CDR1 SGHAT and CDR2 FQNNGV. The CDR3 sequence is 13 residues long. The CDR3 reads CASSMGSNQPQHF. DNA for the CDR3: TGTGCCAGCAGCATGGGAAGCAATCAGCCCCAGCATTTT.

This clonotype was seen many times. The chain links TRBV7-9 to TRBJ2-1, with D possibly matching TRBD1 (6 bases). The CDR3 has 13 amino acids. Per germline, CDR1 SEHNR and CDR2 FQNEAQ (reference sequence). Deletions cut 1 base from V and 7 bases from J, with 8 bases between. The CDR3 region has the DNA TGTGCCAGCAGCTTAGACAGGGCGAATGAGCAGTTCTTC. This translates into CASSLDRANEQFF.

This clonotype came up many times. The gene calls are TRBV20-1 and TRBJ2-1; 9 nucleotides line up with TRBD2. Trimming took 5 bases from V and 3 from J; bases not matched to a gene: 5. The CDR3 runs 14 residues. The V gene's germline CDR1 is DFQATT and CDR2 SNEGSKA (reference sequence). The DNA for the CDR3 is TGCAGTGCTCGTAGCGGGAGAGGCTACAATGAGCAGTTCTTC. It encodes CSARSGRGYNEQFF.

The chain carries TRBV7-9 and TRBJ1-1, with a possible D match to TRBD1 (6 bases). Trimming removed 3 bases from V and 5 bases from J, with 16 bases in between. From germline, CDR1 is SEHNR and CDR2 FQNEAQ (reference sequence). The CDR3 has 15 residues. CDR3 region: CASSLMGGRGTEAFF. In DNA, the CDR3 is TGTGCCAGCAGCTTGATGGGGGGGCGTGGGACTGAAGCTTTCTTT.

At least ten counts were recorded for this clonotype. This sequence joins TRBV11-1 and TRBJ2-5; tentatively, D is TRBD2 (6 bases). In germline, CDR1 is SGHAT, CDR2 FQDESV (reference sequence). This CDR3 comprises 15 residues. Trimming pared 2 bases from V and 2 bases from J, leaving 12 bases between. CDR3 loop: CASSLLRGKQETQYF. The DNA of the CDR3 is TGTGCCAGCAGCTTACTGCGGGGAAAGCAAGAGACCCAGTACTTC.

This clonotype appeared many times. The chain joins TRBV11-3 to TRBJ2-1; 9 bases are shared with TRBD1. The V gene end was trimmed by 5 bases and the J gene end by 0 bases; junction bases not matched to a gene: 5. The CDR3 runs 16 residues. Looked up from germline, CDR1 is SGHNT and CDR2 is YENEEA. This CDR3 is CASSPGQGSSYNEQFF. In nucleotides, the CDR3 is TGTGCCAGCAGCCCGGGACAGGGTAGCTCCTACAATGAGCAGTTCTTC.

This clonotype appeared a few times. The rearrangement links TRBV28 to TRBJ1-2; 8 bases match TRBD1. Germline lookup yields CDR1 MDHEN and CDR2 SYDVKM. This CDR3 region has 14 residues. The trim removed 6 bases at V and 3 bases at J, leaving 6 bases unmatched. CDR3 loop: CASRPAGGDYGYTF. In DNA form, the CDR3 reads TGTGCCAGCAGACCTGCAGGGGGCGACTATGGCTACACCTTC.

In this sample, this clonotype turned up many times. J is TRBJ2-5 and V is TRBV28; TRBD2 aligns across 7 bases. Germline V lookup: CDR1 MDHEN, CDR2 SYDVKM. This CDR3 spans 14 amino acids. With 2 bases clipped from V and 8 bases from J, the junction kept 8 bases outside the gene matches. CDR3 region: CASSLEAGPTTQYF. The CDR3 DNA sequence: TGTGCCAGCAGTTTAGAAGCGGGGCCGACCACCCAGTACTTC.

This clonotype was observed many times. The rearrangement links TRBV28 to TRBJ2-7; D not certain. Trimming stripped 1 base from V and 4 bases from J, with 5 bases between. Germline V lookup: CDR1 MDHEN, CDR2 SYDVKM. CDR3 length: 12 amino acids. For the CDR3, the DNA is TGTGCCAGCAGTTTATCTCGATACGAGCAGTACTTC. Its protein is CASSLSRYEQYF.

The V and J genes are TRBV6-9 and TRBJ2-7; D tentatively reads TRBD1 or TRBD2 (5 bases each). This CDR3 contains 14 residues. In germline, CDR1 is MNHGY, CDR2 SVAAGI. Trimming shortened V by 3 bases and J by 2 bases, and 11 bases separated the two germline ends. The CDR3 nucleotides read TGTGCCAGCAGTTACCGGGACCCAGCCTACGAGCAGTACTTC. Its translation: CASSYRDPAYEQYF.

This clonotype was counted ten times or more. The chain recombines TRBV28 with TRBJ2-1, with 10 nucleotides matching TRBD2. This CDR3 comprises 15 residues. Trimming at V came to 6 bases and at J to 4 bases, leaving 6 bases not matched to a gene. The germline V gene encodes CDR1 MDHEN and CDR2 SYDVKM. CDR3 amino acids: CASSDRTSGYNEQFF. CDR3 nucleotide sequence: TGTGCCAGCAGCGATCGGACTAGCGGATACAATGAGCAGTTCTTC.

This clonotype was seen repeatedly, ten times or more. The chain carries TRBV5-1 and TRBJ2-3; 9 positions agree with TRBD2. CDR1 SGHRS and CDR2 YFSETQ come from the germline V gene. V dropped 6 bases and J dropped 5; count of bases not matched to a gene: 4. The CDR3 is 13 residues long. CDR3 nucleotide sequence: TGCGCCAGCATAGCGGGAGTTGGAGATACGCAGTATTTT. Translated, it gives CASIAGVGDTQYF.

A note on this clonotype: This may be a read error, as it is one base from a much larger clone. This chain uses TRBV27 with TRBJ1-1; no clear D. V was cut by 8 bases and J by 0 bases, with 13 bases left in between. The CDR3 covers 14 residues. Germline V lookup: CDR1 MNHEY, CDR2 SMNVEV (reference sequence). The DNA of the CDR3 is TGTGCCAGCCGATCCAGAACAATGAACACTGAAGCTTTCTTT. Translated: CASRSRTMNTEAFF.

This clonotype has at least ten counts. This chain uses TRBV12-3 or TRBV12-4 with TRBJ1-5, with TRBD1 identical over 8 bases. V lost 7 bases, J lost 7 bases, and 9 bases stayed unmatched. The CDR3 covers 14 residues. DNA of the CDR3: TGTGCCAGCACCCCAGGGGGCGCGGGACAGCCCCAGCATTTT. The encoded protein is CASTPGGAGQPQHF.

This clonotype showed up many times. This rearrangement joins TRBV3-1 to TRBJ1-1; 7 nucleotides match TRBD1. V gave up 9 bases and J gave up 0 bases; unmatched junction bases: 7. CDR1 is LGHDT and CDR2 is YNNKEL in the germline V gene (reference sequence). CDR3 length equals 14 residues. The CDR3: CASRGQAMNTEAFF. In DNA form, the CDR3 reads TGTGCCAGTCGAGGACAGGCGATGAACACTGAAGCTTTCTTT.

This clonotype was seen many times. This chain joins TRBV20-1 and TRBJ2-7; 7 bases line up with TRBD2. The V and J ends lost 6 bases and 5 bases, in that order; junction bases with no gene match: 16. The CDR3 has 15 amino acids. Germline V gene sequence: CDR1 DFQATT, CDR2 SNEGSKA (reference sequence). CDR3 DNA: TGCAGTGCCATCCGTACAGTCGGGGGGTATGACGAGCAGTACTTC. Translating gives CSAIRTVGGYDEQYF.

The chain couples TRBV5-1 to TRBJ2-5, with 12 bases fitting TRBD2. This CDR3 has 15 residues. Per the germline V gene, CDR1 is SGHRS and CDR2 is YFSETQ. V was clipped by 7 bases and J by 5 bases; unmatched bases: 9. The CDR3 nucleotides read TGCGCCAGCGGCCGACTAGCGGGAGACTCTGAGACCCAGTACTTC. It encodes CASGRLAGDSETQYF.

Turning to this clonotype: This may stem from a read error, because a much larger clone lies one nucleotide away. This CDR3 is CASSSTTSRGYEQFF. The DNA for the CDR3 is TGTGCCAGCAGCTCGACGACCAGCAGAGGATACGAGCAGTTCTTC. The chain has TRBV11-2 and TRBJ2-7; unclear D gene. The closer fit of TRBJ2-1 to the DNA end suggests the J call may be wrong. This CDR3 comprises 15 residues. CDR1 is SGHAT, CDR2 FQNNGV, per germline.

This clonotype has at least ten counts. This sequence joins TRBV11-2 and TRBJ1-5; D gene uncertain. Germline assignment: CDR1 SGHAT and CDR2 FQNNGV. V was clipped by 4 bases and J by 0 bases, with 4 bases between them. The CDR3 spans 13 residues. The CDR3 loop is CASSSGSNQPQHF. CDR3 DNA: TGTGCCAGCAGCTCCGGTAGCAATCAGCCCCAGCATTTT.

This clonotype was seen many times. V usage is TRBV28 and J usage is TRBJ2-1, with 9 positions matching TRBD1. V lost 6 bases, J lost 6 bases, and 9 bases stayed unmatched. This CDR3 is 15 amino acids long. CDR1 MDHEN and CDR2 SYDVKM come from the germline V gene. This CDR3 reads CASSPGTGWGNEQFF. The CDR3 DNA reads TGTGCCAGCAGCCCTGGGACAGGGTGGGGCAATGAGCAGTTCTTC.

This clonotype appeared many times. Here the CDR3 reads CASSYRGLAGSSYNEQFF. The CDR3, as DNA: TGTGCCAGCAGTTACAGGGGGCTAGCCGGGAGCTCCTACAATGAGCAGTTCTTC. This chain links TRBV6-2 or TRBV6-3 with TRBJ2-1, with D perhaps matching TRBD1 (7 bases). Germline V gene lookup returns CDR1 MNHEY and CDR2 SVGEGT. Trimming stripped 2 bases from V and 0 bases from J, with 17 bases between. This CDR3 is built from 18 residues.